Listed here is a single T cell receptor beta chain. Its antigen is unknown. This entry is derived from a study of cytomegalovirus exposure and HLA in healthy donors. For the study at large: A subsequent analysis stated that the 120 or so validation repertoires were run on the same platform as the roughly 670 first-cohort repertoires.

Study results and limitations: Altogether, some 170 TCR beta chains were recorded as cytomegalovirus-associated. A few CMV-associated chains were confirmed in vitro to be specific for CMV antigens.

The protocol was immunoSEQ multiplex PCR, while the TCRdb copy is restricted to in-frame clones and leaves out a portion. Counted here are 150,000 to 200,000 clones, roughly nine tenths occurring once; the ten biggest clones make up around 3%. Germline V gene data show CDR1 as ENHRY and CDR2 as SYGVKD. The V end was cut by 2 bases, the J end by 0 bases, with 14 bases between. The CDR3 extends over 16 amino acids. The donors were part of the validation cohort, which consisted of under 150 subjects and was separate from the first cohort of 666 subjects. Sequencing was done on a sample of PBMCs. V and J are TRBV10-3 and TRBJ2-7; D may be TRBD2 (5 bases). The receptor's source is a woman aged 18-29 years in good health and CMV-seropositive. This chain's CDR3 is CAISEASSGSSYEQYF. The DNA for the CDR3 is TGTGCCATCAGTGAGGCATCCTCTGGGAGCTCCTACGAGCAGTACTTC.